This T cell receptor beta chain came from a study of glioma-infiltrating T cells after dendritic cell vaccination. Turning to the study itself: Patients received autologous tumor lysate-pulsed dendritic cell vaccination between the early 2000s and the early 2010s. Three intradermal dendritic cell vaccine injections were given every two weeks. The vaccine used monocyte-derived dendritic cells pulsed overnight with autologous tumor lysate.

CDR3 size: 16 residues. V lost 5 bases and J lost 2; bases outside the gene matches: 10. CDR1 and CDR2 from the germline V gene are SEHNR and FQNEAQ (reference sequence). Measured with immunoSEQ multiplex PCR; TCRdb has only the in-frame clones, and not every one. The sample consists of 9,500 to 13,000 clones, roughly four fifths of them appearing once. The time point denotes: after dendritic cell vaccination, including at tumor progression/relapse. This specimen consisted of blood, obtained after dendritic cell vaccination. The chain employs TRBV7-9 and TRBJ1-2, with 8 bases aligning to TRBD1. The clonotype comes from a human donor with glioblastoma. CDR3 region: CASSPRGDRKNYGYTF. The CDR3 nucleotides are TGTGCCAGCAGCCCGCGAGGGGACAGGAAAAACTATGGCTACACCTTC.